These 16 T cell receptor beta chains share one sample of origin, sequenced in a study of blood T cell repertoires in COVID-19. Data came from immunoSEQ multiplex PCR; TCRdb stores just in-frame clones and leaves some out. The sample lists some 80,000 clones; around 80% were seen once. The sequenced sample was peripheral blood. The receptors come from a man in his sixties with active or convalescent COVID-19.

This sequence joins TRBV11-2 and TRBJ2-3; weak D call: TRBD2 (5 bases). Germline V gene data show CDR1 as SGHAT and CDR2 as FQNNGV. Trimming left V 8 bases short and J 4 bases short, with 19 bases between. CDR3 size: 15 residues. The CDR3 protein is CASSRGPGNADTQYF. As DNA, the CDR3 is TGTGCCAGCTCCCGCGGCCCGGGGAACGCAGATACGCAGTATTTT.

The V and J genes are TRBV5-1 and TRBJ2-5; 8 positions match TRBD2. Germline V lookup: CDR1 SGHRS, CDR2 YFSETQ. This CDR3 is built from 18 residues. V was pared by 3 bases and J by 5 bases, with 18 bases of the junction left unmatched. DNA of the CDR3: TGCGCCAGCAGCTCGAAAGTAGCGGGGAAATCCTTGCGGGAGACCCAGTACTTC. It codes for CASSSKVAGKSLRETQYF.

This clone was seen a few times. The chain joins TRBV24-1 to TRBJ2-3, with 12 bases that match TRBD1. CDR1 and CDR2 from the germline V gene are KGHDR and SFDVKD. CDR3 length: 19 amino acids. V lost 0 bases, J lost 4 bases, and 10 bases stayed unmatched. This CDR3 is CATSDLVLVGTGGPDTQYF. Written as DNA, the CDR3 is TGTGCCACCAGTGATTTGGTGTTGGTCGGGACAGGGGGCCCAGATACGCAGTATTTT.

V is TRBV18 and J is TRBJ1-6; perhaps TRBD1 as D (6 bases). Trimming left V 2 bases short and J 8 bases short, with 16 bases between. Germline V lookup: CDR1 KGHSH, CDR2 LQKENI. The CDR3 is 16 amino acids. The CDR3 protein is CASSPVGGLGDSPLHF. CDR3 DNA sequence: TGTGCCAGCTCACCAGTGGGGGGGCTGGGCGATTCACCCCTCCACTTT.

This chain connects TRBV24-1 to TRBJ2-5; tentatively, D is TRBD1 (6 bases). Germline CDR1 reads KGHDR; CDR2 reads SFDVKD. V gave up 4 bases and J gave up 5 bases, with 16 bases separating them. There are 15 residues in the CDR3. CDR3 sequence reads: CATSESTGLGETQYF. The CDR3 nucleotides are TGTGCCACCAGTGAATCAACAGGGCTGGGGGAGACCCAGTACTTC.

The chain employs TRBV19 and TRBJ2-7; TRBD1 agrees at 7 bases. The V gene's germline CDR1 is LNHDA and CDR2 SQIVND (reference sequence). The CDR3 consists of 15 residues. V was clipped by 6 bases and J by 3 bases; unmatched bases: 11. In DNA form, the CDR3 reads TGTGCCAGTAGAAAGGGTGGGGACAGCTACTACGAGCAGTACTTC. This gives the protein CASRKGGDSYYEQYF. Together with reference TRBV19 and TRBJ2-7, the CDR3 gives the full variable domain: DGGITQSPKYLFRKEGQNVTLSCEQNLNHDAMYWYRQDPGQGLRLIYYSQIVNDFQKGDIAEGYSVSREKKESFPLTVTSAQKNPTAFYLCASRKGGDSYYEQYFGPGTRLTVT.

V gene TRBV11-2 combines with J gene TRBJ2-3, with TRBD1 as a possible D gene (5 bases). Trimming cost V 0 bases and J 4 bases, with 8 bases left between them. Germline assignment: CDR1 SGHAT and CDR2 FQNNGV. This CDR3 comprises 14 residues. The CDR3 DNA follows: TGTGCCAGCAGCTTAGACAGGGCCGCAGATACGCAGTATTTT. Its protein product is CASSLDRAADTQYF. Looking up the rest from reference TRBV11-2 and TRBJ2-3 gives the full variable domain: EAGVAQSPRYKIIEKRQSVAFWCNPISGHATLYWYQQILGQGPKLLIQFQNNGVVDDSQLPKDRFSAERLKGVDSTLKIQPAKLEDSAVYLCASSLDRAADTQYFGPGTRLTVL.

This clone was observed a few times. This rearrangement joins TRBV12-5 to TRBJ1-1, with TRBD1 identical over 9 bases. Germline V gene data show CDR1 as LGHNT and CDR2 as FRNRAP. CDR3 size: 15 residues. The V and J ends lost 6 bases and 5 bases, in that order; junction bases with no gene match: 10. This chain's CDR3 is CASGNTLTGGTEAFF. CDR3 DNA: TGTGCTAGTGGGAACACGTTGACAGGGGGGACTGAAGCTTTCTTT.

J is TRBJ1-2 and V is TRBV12-2. TRBV12-2 is a known pseudogene. CDR3 length: 13 residues. The CDR3 loop is CASRLDYHYGYTF. The CDR3 region has the DNA TGTGCAAGTCGCTTAGATTATCACTATGGCTACACCTTC.

J is TRBJ2-7 and V is TRBV27; a possible D gene is TRBD1 (5 bases). With 2 bases removed from V and 3 bases from J, the gap between germline ends came to 11 bases. CDR1 is MNHEY and CDR2 is SMNVEV in the germline V gene (reference sequence). The CDR3 is made up of 14 amino acids. CDR3 sequence reads: CASSLGREDYEQYF. Written as DNA, the CDR3 is TGTGCCAGCAGTTTAGGCAGGGAAGACTACGAGCAGTACTTC.

This clone was counted between two and nine times. The chain has TRBV7-2 and TRBJ2-7; 10 nucleotides match TRBD2. The CDR3 sequence is 15 residues long. Germline values: CDR1 SGHTA, CDR2 FQGNSA. The V and J ends lost 5 bases and 4 bases, in that order; junction bases with no gene match: 8. This CDR3 is CASSIRTSGGYEQYF. The CDR3 bases are TGTGCCAGCAGCATACGGACTAGCGGAGGGTACGAGCAGTACTTC.

This chain links TRBV11-2 with TRBJ1-2, with a weak D call TRBD1 (6 bases). V lost 5 bases, J lost 0 bases, and 10 bases lay in between. The CDR3 sequence is 14 residues long. The germline V gene encodes CDR1 SGHAT and CDR2 FQNNGV. The CDR3 protein is CASSPGHSNYGYTF. The CDR3 DNA reads TGTGCCAGCAGCCCGGGACACTCTAACTATGGCTACACCTTC.

This clone was seen a single time. The sample contains more than one DNA sequence encoding this CDR3. The chain combines TRBV5-1 with TRBJ2-3; the match to TRBD2 covers 7 bases. Trimming cost V 4 bases and J 5 bases; bases outside gene matches: 7. Looked up from germline, CDR1 is SGHRS and CDR2 is YFSETQ. This CDR3 contains 14 residues. The CDR3 here is CASSLGGVEDTQYF. Written as DNA, the CDR3 is TGCGCCAGCAGCCTTGGGGGGGTTGAAGATACGCAGTATTTT.

This chain joins TRBV5-5 and TRBJ2-5, with 8 positions matching TRBD2. The CDR3 has 16 residues. V shed 5 bases and J 2 bases; nucleotides not matched to a gene: 11. Germline values: CDR1 SGHKS, CDR2 YYEKEE (reference sequence). CDR3 bases: TGTGCCAGCAGTTTACCGGGACTAGGCTTACAAGAGACCCAGTACTTC. This sequence encodes CASSLPGLGLQETQYF.

The sample holds one count of this clone. The CDR3 reads CASSLYSSGSYNEQFF. Here the CDR3 DNA reads TGTGCCAGCAGCTTATATTCTAGCGGCTCCTACAATGAGCAGTTCTTC. The rearrangement joins TRBV7-6 to TRBJ2-1; 7 positions match TRBD2. The CDR3 spans 16 residues. Unmatched junction bases numbered 4, after V lost 2 bases and J lost 0 bases. Looked up from germline, CDR1 is SGHVS and CDR2 is FNYEAQ. The whole variable domain, filled in from reference TRBV7-6 and TRBJ2-1, reads GAGVSQSPRYKVTKRGQDVALRCDPISGHVSLYWYRQALGQGPEFLTYFNYEAQQDKSGLPNDRFSAERPEGSISTLTIQRTEQRDSAMYRCASSLYSSGSYNEQFFGPGTRLTVL.

The chain has TRBV7-2 and TRBJ1-2, with a weak D call TRBD1 (5 bases). V was trimmed by 1 base and J by 8 bases, leaving 14 bases between them. The germline V gene has CDR1 SGHTA and CDR2 FQGNSA. The CDR3 covers 14 residues. Written as DNA, the CDR3 is TGTGCCAGCAGCTTAGGCGGTTCAGGGAAGGGCTACACCTTC. Protein: CASSLGGSGKGYTF.